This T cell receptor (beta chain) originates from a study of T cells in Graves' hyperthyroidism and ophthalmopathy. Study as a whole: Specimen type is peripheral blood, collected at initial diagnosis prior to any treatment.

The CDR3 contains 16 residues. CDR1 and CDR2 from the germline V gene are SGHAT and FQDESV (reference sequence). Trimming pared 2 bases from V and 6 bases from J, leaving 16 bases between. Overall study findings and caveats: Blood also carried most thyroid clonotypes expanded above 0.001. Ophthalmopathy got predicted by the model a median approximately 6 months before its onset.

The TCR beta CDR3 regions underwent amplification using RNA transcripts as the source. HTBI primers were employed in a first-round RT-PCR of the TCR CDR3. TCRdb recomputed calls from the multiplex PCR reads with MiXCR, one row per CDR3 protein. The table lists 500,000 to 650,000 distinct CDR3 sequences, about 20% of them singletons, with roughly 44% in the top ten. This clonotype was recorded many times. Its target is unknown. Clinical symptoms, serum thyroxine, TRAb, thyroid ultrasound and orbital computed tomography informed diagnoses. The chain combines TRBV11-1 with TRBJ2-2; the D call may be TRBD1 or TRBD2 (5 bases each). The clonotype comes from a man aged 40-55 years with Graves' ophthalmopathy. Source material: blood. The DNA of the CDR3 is TGTGCCAGCAGCTTACTCAGCGGCGTGGGGGCCGGGGAGCTGTTTTTT. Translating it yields CASSLLSGVGAGELFF.